This paragraph reports one T cell receptor (beta chain). This CDR3 region has 13 residues. Per germline, CDR1 LNHDA and CDR2 SQIVND (reference sequence). V was clipped by 2 bases and J by 4 bases, with 6 bases between them. This sample is part of a study of T cell responses to AZD1222 COVID-19 vaccine. Sequencing used immunoSEQ multiplex PCR; TCRdb keeps in-frame clones, though not all of them. The sample includes over 130,000 clones, about 88% of them seen just once. The sequencing used peripheral blood, collected on day 0 of AZD1222 vaccination. The clonotype was recovered from an adult in good health. V and J are TRBV19 and TRBJ2-1; no reliable D call. The CDR3 DNA reads TGTGCCAGTAGTATAAGGGATTACAATGAGCAGTTCTTC. It specifies CASSIRDYNEQFF.